This entry is about one TCR beta chain. These data belong to a study of blood T cell repertoires in COVID-19. The data were produced by immunoSEQ multiplex PCR, yet TCRdb's version contains in-frame clones alone and is incomplete. The table lists roughly 150,000 clones, approximately 80% of them singletons, with 5% in the top ten. The source is a woman in her forties or fifties with acute or convalescent COVID-19. Sequences were obtained from peripheral blood.

The CDR3 DNA is TGTGCCAGTAGCCAGGACAACTACAATGAGCAGTTCTTC. Amino acids: CASSQDNYNEQFF. The chain combines TRBV12-3 or TRBV12-4 with TRBJ2-1; possibly TRBD1 for D (5 bases). Trimming removed 9 bases at V and 3 bases at J, with 12 bases between. This CDR3 region has 13 residues.